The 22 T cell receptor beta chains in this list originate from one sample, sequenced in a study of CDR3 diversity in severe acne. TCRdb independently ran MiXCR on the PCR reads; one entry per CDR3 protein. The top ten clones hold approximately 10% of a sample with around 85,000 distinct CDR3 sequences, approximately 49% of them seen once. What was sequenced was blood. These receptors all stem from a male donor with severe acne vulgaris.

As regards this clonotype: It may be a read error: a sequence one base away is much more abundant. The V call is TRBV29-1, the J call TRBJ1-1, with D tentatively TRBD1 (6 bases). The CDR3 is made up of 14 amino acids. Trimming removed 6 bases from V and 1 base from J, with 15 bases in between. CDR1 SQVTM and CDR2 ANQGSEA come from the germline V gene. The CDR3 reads CSVFIGGPNTEAFF. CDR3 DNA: TGCAGCGTATTCATCGGGGGGCCGAACACTGAAGCTTTCTTT.

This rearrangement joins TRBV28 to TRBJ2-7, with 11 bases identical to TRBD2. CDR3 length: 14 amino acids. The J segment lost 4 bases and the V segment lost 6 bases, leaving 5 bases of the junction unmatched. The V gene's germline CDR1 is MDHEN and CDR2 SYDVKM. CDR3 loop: CASRTRLAGYEQYF. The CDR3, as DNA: TGTGCCAGCAGAACCAGACTAGCGGGATACGAGCAGTACTTC. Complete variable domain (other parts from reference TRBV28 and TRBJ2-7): DVKVTQSSRYLVKRTGEKVFLECVQDMDHENMFWYRQDPGLGLRLIYFSYDVKMKEKGDIPEGYSVSREKKERFSLILESASTNQTSMYLCASRTRLAGYEQYFGPGTRLTVT.

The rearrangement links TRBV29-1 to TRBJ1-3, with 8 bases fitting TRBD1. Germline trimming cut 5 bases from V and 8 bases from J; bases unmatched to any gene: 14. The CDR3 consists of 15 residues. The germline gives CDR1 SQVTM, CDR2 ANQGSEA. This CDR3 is CSVRFSDREVYTIYF. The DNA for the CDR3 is TGCAGCGTTAGATTTTCGGACAGGGAGGTATACACCATATATTTT.

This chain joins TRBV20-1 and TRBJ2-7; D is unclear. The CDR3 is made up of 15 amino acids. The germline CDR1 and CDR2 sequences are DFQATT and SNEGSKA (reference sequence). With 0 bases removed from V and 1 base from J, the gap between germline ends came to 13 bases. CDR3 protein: CSARDEYVGSYEQYF. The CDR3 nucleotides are TGCAGTGCTAGAGATGAGTACGTGGGGTCCTACGAGCAGTACTTC.

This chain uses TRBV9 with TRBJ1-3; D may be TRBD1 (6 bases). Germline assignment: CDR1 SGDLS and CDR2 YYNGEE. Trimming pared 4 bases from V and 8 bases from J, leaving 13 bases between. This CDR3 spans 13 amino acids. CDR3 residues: CASSSGGRDTIYF. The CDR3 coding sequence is TGTGCCAGCAGCTCCGGGGGCCGGGACACCATATATTTT.

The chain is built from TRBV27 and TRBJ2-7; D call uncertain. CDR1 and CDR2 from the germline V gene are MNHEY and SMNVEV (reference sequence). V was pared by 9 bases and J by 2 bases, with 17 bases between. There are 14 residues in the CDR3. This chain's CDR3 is CARRTPSRPYEQYF. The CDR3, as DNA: TGTGCCAGAAGGACCCCCTCGCGGCCCTACGAGCAGTACTTC.

CDR3 coding DNA: TGTGCCACCAGTGATACTCGGACCAGAGGGAGCGCTGAAGCTTTCTTT. The encoded protein is CATSDTRTRGSAEAFF. The rearrangement links TRBV24-1 to TRBJ1-1; D is uncertain. The CDR3 is 16 amino acids. Germline V gene data show CDR1 as KGHDR and CDR2 as SFDVKD. V was clipped by 3 bases and J by 6 bases, with 19 bases between them.

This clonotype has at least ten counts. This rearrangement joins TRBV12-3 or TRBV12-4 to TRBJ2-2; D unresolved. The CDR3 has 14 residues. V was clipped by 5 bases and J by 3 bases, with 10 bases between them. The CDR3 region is CASSLIVDTGELFF. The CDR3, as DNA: TGTGCCAGCAGTCTTATAGTGGACACCGGGGAGCTGTTTTTT.

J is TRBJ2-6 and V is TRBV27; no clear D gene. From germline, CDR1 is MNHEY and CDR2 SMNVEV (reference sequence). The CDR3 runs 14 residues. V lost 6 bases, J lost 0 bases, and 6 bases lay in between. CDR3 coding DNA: TGTGCCAGCAGAAGGACCTCTGGGGCCAACGTCCTGACTTTC. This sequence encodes CASRRTSGANVLTF. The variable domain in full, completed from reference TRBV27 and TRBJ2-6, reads EAQVTQNPRYLITVTGKKLTVTCSQNMNHEYMSWYRQDPGLGLRQIYYSMNVEVTDKGDVPEGYKVSRKEKRNFPLILESPSPNQTSLYFCASRRTSGANVLTFGAGSRLTVL.

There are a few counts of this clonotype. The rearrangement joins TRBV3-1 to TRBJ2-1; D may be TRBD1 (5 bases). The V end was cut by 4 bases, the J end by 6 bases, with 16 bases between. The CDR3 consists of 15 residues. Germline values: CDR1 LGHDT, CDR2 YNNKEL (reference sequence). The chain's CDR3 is CASSPNPRVTNEQFF. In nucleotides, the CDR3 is TGTGCCAGCAGCCCTAATCCCAGGGTAACCAATGAGCAGTTCTTC.

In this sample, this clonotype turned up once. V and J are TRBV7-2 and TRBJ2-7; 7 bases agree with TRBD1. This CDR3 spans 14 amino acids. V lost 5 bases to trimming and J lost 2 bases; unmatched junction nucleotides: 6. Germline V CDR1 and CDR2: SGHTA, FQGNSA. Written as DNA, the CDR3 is TGTGCCAGCAGCCAGACAGGGCGGGCCTACGAGCAGTACTTC. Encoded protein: CASSQTGRAYEQYF.

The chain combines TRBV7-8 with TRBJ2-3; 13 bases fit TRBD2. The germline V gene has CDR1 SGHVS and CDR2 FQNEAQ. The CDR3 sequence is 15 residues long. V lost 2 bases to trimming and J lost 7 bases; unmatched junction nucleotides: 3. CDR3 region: CASSLMGLAGYTQYF. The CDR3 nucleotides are TGTGCCAGCAGCTTAATGGGACTAGCGGGGTATACGCAGTATTTT.

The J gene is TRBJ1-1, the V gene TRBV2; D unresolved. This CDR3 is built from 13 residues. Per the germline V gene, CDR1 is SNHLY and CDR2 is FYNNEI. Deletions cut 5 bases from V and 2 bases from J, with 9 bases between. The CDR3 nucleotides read TGTGCCAGCAGTTATCAGACCAACACTGAAGCTTTCTTT. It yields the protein CASSYQTNTEAFF.

The CDR3 coding sequence is TGTGCCAGCAGTGAAAAGGAGAGAGTCGGCACTGAAGCTTTCTTT. This codes for CASSEKERVGTEAFF. V is TRBV6-1 and J is TRBJ1-1; the D is unclear. The CDR3 sequence is 15 residues long. CDR1 is MNHNS, CDR2 SASEGT, per germline. V shed 2 bases and J shed 4 bases, with 14 bases lying between them.

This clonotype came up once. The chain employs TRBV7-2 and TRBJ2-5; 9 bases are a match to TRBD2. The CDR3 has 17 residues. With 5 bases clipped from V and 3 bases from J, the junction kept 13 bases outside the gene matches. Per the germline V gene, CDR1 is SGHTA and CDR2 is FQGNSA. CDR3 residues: CASSLTYGLAGKETQYF. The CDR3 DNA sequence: TGTGCCAGCAGCCTAACCTACGGGCTAGCGGGAAAAGAGACCCAGTACTTC.

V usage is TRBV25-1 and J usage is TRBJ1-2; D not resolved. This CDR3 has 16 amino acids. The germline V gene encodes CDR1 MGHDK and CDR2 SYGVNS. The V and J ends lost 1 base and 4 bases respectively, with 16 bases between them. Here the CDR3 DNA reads TGTGCCAGCAGTGAATTTTTGGGCGGGGAGGGCTATGGCTACACCTTC. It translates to CASSEFLGGEGYGYTF.

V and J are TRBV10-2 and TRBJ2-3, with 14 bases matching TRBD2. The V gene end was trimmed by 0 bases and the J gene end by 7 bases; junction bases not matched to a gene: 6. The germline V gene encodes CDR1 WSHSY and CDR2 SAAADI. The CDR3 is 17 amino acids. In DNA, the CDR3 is TGCGCCAGCAGTGAGTCCGGGACTAGCGGGAGATATTATACGCAGTATTTT. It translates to CASSESGTSGRYYTQYF.

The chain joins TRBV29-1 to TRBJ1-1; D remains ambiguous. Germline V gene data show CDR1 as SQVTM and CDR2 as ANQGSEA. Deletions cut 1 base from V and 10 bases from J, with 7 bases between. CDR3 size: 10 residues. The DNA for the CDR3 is TGCAGCGTTGAAGGACGGGGAGCTTTCTTT. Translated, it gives CSVEGRGAFF.

CDR3 protein: CASSLAGNQPQHF. In DNA, the CDR3 is TGCGCCAGCAGCTTAGCAGGCAATCAGCCCCAGCATTTT. The V gene is TRBV5-1, the J gene TRBJ1-5; D uncertain. This CDR3 has 13 amino acids. Trimming cost V 2 bases and J 2 bases, with 5 bases left between them. Germline loops: CDR1 SGHRS, CDR2 YFSETQ.

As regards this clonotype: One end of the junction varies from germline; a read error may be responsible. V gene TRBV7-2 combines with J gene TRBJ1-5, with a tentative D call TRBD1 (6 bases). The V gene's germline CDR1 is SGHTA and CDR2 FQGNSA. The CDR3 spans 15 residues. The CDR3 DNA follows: TGTACCAGCAGCTTCACAGGGTTTAGCAATCCGCCCCAGCATTTT. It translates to CTSSFTGFSNPPQHF.

CDR3 DNA: TGTGCCAGCAGCGAGGGACTAGCGGGCCATGAGCAGTTCTTC. Protein: CASSEGLAGHEQFF. The genes are TRBV12-3 or TRBV12-4 and TRBJ2-1; 12 nucleotides match TRBD2. Trimming took 6 bases from V and 8 from J; bases not matched to a gene: 5. This CDR3 spans 14 amino acids.

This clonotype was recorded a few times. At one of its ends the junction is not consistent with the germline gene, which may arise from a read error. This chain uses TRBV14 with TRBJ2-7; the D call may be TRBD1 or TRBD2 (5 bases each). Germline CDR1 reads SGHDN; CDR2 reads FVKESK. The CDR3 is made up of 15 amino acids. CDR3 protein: CASSQRDGKNYGQYF. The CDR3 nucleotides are TGTGCCAGCAGCCAGAGGGACGGTAAGAACTACGGGCAGTACTTC.